Below are 8 T cell receptor beta chains sequenced from a single sample in a study of blood T cell repertoires in COVID-19 (dated by TCRdb to 2018 to 2021). Receptor libraries were prepared by the immunoSEQ multiplex PCR assay. As stored in TCRdb, this immuneACCESS dataset retains in-frame rearrangements with V and J assigned. A fraction of the clones does not appear; measured against another copy, unresolved V genes explain less than half of the discrepancy, and the remainder lacks a known reason. This sample comprises 130,000 or so clones, about 89% of them detected only once. The ten largest make up about 4.5% of the sample. Sequenced sample: peripheral blood. These TCRs come from a man aged 60 to 69 with COVID-19, enrolled during active disease.

The chain couples TRBV7-8 to TRBJ1-1, with 7 bases that match TRBD1. V shed 0 bases, J shed 1 base, and the junction held 5 bases outside the gene matches. Per germline, CDR1 SGHVS and CDR2 FQNEAQ. The CDR3 totals 16 residues. The CDR3 DNA is TGTGCCAGCAGCTTAGCAATTCAGGGGGGGAACACTGAAGCTTTCTTT. Translating gives CASSLAIQGGNTEAFF. Full variable domain (remainder filled in from reference TRBV7-8 and TRBJ1-1): GAGVSQSPRYKVAKRGQDVALRCDPISGHVSLFWYQQALGQGPEFLTYFQNEAQLDKSGLPSDRFFAERPEGSVSTLKIQRTQQEDSAVYLCASSLAIQGGNTEAFFGQGTRLTVV.

The rearrangement links TRBV19 to TRBJ1-1; no reliable D call. V was trimmed by 2 bases and J by 0 bases, leaving 10 bases between them. There are 15 residues in the CDR3. Germline-derived CDR1 and CDR2 are LNHDA and SQIVND (reference sequence). CDR3 region: CASSIREEMNTEAFF. As DNA, the CDR3 is TGTGCCAGTAGTATAAGGGAGGAGATGAACACTGAAGCTTTCTTT.

The chain couples TRBV28 to TRBJ1-2; possible D gene TRBD1, 6 bases. The germline CDR1 and CDR2 sequences are MDHEN and SYDVKM. The CDR3 is 13 residues long. The V end lost 7 bases, the J end lost 8 bases, and 17 bases lay between the germline ends. CDR3 protein: CASNDGARGGYTF. The CDR3 DNA reads as TGTGCCAGCAACGACGGAGCCAGGGGCGGCTACACCTTC.

The chain combines TRBV7-8 with TRBJ1-6; the match to TRBD1 covers 10 bases. Losses at the gene ends were 3 bases for V and 9 bases for J; bases not matched to a gene: 5. CDR3 length equals 15 residues. Per the germline V gene, CDR1 is SGHVS and CDR2 is FQNEAQ. The CDR3 DNA is TGTGCCAGCAGCTTCCAGACAGGGGGCCTTTCACCCCTCCACTTT. It is translated as CASSFQTGGLSPLHF. The full variable domain, with the rest looked up from reference TRBV7-8 and TRBJ1-6, is GAGVSQSPRYKVAKRGQDVALRCDPISGHVSLFWYQQALGQGPEFLTYFQNEAQLDKSGLPSDRFFAERPEGSVSTLKIQRTQQEDSAVYLCASSFQTGGLSPLHFGNGTRLTVT.

The V call is TRBV20-1, the J call TRBJ1-2, with D possibly TRBD1 on 6 matching bases. Trimming stripped 3 bases from V and 7 bases from J, with 18 bases between. Germline assignment: CDR1 DFQATT and CDR2 SNEGSKA (reference sequence). CDR3 length: 14 amino acids. CDR3 in amino acids: CSASSGQTLFGYTF. DNA of the CDR3: TGCAGTGCTAGTTCTGGACAGACTCTCTTTGGCTACACCTTC.

The chain joins TRBV24-1 to TRBJ1-5; TRBD1 matches 7 bases. Germline V gene sequence: CDR1 KGHDR, CDR2 SFDVKD. The CDR3 covers 14 residues. Germline trimming cut 2 bases from V and 6 bases from J; bases unmatched to any gene: 3. The DNA for the CDR3 is TGTGCCACCAGTGATTATACAGGGGTTCAGCCCCAGCATTTT. Translating gives CATSDYTGVQPQHF.

The rearrangement links TRBV5-4 to TRBJ2-7, with D maybe TRBD2 (6 bases). V was trimmed by 0 bases and J by 0 bases, leaving 10 bases between them. The CDR3 has 15 amino acids. Germline V gene data show CDR1 as SGHNT and CDR2 as YYREEE (reference sequence). Written as DNA, the CDR3 is TGTGCCAGCAGCTTGGGTGGGGGAGGCTCCTACGAGCAGTACTTC. It yields the protein CASSLGGGGSYEQYF.

The chain links TRBV6-5 to TRBJ1-2; no firm D call. The V end lost 7 bases, the J end lost 1 base, and 10 bases lay between the germline ends. CDR1 is MNHEY, CDR2 SVGAGI, per germline. The CDR3 runs 13 residues. Here the CDR3 reads CASMISLNYGYTF. CDR3 in DNA: TGTGCCAGCATGATCAGTCTTAACTATGGCTACACCTTC.